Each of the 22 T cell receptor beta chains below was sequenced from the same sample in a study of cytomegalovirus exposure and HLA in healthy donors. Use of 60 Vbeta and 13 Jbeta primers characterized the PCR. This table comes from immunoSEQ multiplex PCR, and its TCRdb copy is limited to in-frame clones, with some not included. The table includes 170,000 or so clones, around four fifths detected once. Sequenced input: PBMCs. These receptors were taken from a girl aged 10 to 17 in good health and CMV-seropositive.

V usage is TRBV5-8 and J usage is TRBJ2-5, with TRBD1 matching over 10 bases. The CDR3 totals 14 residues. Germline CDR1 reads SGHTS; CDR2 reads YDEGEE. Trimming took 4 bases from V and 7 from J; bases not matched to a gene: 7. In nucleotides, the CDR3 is TGTGCCAGCAGCCCGGGACAGGGGAGGGCGACCCAGTACTTC. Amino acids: CASSPGQGRATQYF.

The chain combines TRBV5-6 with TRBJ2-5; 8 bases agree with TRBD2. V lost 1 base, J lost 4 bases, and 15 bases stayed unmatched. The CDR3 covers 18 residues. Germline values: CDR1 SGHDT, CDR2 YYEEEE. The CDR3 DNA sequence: TGTGCCAGCAGCTTGCTACCGATTTTTCGGGGGGGCGGAGAGACCCAGTACTTC. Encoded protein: CASSLLPIFRGGGETQYF.

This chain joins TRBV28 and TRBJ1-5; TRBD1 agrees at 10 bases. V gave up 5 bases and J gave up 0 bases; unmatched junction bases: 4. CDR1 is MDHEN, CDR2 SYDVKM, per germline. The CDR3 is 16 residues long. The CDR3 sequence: CASSPGDRGSNQPQHF. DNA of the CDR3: TGTGCCAGCAGTCCTGGGGACAGGGGTAGCAATCAGCCCCAGCATTTT. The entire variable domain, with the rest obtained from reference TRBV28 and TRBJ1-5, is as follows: DVKVTQSSRYLVKRTGEKVFLECVQDMDHENMFWYRQDPGLGLRLIYFSYDVKMKEKGDIPEGYSVSREKKERFSLILESASTNQTSMYLCASSPGDRGSNQPQHFGDGTRLSIL.

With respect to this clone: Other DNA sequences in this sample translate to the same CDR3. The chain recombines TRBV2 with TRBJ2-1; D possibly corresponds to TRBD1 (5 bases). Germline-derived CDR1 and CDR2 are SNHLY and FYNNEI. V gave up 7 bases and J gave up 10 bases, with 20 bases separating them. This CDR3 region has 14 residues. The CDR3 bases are TGTGCCAGCACCAAAAAGCTCAGGGCCGACGAGCAGTTCTTC. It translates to CASTKKLRADEQFF.

The DNA of the CDR3 is TGCGCCAGCAGCCAGGGGGGACAGGGCGGAGGGGCTTTCTTT. This encodes CASSQGGQGGGAFF. The V call is TRBV4-1, the J call TRBJ1-1; 9 nucleotides line up with TRBD1. The length of the CDR3 is 14 residues. V lost 3 bases to trimming and J lost 11 bases; unmatched junction nucleotides: 10. Germline values: CDR1 MGHRA, CDR2 YSYEKL.

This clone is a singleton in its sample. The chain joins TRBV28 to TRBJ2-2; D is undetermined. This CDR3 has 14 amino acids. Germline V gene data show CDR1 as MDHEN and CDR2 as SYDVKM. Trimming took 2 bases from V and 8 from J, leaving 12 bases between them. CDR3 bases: TGTGCCAGCAGTTTAGCTTTAGCTCGTGGGGAGCTGTTTTTT. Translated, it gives CASSLALARGELFF.

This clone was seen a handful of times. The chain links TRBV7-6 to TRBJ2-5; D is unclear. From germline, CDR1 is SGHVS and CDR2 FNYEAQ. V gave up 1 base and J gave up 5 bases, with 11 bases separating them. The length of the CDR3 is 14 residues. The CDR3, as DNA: TGTGCCAGCAGCTTAGTACCGGGTTGGGAGACCCAGTACTTC. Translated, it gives CASSLVPGWETQYF. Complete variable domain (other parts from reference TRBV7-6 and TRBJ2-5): GAGVSQSPRYKVTKRGQDVALRCDPISGHVSLYWYRQALGQGPEFLTYFNYEAQQDKSGLPNDRFSAERPEGSISTLTIQRTEQRDSAMYRCASSLVPGWETQYFGPGTRLLVL.

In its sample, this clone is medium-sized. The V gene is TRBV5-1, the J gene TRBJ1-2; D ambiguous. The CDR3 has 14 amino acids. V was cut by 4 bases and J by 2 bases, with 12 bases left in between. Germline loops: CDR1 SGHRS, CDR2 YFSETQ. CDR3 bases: TGCGCCAGCAGCGAACCGGGAACCAACTATGGCTACACCTTC. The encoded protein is CASSEPGTNYGYTF.

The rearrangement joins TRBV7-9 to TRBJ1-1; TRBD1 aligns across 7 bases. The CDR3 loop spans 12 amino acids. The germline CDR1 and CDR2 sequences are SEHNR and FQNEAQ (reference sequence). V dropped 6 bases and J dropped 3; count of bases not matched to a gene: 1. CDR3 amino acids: CASSQGDTEAFF. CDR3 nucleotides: TGTGCCAGCAGTCAGGGGGACACTGAAGCTTTCTTT.

In DNA form, the CDR3 reads TGTGCCAGCACCAGGGGGGACAGGGACCAAGCTTTCTTT. It codes for CASTRGDRDQAFF. The chain couples TRBV6-5 to TRBJ1-1; 9 nucleotides align to TRBD1. Per the germline V gene, CDR1 is MNHEY and CDR2 is SVGAGI. The CDR3 length is 13 residues. Trimming took 7 bases from V and 9 from J; bases not matched to a gene: 9.

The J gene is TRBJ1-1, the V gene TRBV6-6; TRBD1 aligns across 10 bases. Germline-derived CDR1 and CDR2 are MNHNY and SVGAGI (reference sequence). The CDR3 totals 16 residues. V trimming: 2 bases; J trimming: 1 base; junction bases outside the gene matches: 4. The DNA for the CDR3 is TGTGCCAGCAGTTACACCCGGGACAGGGGGAACACTGAAGCTTTCTTT. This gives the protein CASSYTRDRGNTEAFF.

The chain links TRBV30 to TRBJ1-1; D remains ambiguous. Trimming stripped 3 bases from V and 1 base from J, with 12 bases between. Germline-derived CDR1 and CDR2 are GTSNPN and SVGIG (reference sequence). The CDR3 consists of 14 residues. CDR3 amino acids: CAWRGGWSNTEAFF. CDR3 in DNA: TGTGCCTGGAGGGGAGGTTGGTCGAACACTGAAGCTTTCTTT.

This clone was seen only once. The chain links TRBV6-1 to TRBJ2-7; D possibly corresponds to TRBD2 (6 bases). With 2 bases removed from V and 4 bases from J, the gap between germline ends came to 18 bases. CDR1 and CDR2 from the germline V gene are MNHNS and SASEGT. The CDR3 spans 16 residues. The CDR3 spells CASSEPRRGLIYEQYF. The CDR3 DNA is TGTGCCAGCAGTGAACCCCGACGGGGACTGATATACGAGCAGTACTTC.

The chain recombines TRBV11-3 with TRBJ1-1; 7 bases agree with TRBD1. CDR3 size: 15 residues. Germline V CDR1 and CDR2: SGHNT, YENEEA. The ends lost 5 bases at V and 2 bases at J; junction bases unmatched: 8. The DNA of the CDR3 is TGTGCCAGCAGCGGCTTTGGGACAGTTAACACTGAAGCTTTCTTT. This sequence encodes CASSGFGTVNTEAFF.

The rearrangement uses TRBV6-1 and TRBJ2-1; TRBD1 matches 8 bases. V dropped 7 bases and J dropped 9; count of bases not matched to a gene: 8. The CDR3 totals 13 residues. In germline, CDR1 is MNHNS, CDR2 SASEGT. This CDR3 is CASTLTGGSEQFF. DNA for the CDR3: TGTGCCAGCACCTTAACAGGGGGAAGTGAGCAGTTCTTC.

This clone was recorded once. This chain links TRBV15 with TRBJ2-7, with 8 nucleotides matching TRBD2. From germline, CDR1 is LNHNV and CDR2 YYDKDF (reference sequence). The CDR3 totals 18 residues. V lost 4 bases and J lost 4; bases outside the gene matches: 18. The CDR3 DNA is TGTGCCACCAGCAAAGTCCCCGTTACTAGCGGAGGGGGATACGAGCAGTACTTC. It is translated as CATSKVPVTSGGGYEQYF.

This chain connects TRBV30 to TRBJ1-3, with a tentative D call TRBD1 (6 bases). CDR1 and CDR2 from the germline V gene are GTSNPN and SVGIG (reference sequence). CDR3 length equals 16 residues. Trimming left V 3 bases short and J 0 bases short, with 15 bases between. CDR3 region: CAWSGHRESSGNTIYF. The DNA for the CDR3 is TGTGCCTGGAGCGGTCACAGGGAAAGCTCTGGAAACACCATATATTTT.

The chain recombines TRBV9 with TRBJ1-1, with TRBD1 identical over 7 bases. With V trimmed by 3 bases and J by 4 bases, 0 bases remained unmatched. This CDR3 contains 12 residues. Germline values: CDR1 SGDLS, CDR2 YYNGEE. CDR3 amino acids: CASSDRGTEAFF. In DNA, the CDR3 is TGTGCCAGCAGCGACAGGGGCACTGAAGCTTTCTTT.

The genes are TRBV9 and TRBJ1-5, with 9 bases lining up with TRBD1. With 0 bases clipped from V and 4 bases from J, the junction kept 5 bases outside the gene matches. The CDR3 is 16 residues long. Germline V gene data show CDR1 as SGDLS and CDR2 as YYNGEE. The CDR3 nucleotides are TGTGCCAGCAGCGTAGGCCGGGACAGGGAAAATCAGCCCCAGCATTTT. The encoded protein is CASSVGRDRENQPQHF.

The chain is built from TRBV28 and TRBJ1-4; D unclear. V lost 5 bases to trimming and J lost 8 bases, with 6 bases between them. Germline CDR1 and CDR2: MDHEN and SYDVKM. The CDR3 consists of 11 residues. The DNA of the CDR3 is TGTGCCAGCAGTCCTTCGGAAAAACTGTTTTTT. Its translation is CASSPSEKLFF.

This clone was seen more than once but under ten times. CDR3: CASSEFLIQGALFGYTF. The CDR3 bases are TGTGCCAGCAGTGAATTCCTGATCCAGGGGGCGCTTTTTGGCTACACCTTC. V is TRBV6-1 and J is TRBJ1-2; 8 bases line up with TRBD1. Trimming at V came to 2 bases and at J to 7 bases, leaving 15 bases not matched to a gene. Germline assignment: CDR1 MNHNS and CDR2 SASEGT. The CDR3 covers 17 residues.

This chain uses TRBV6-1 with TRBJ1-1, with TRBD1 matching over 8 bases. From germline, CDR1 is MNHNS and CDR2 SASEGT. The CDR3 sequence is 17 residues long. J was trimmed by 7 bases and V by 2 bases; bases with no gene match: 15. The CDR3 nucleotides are TGTGCCAGCAGTGAACATTCAACCGGGACAGGACCCTTTGAAGCTTTCTTT. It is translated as CASSEHSTGTGPFEAFF.